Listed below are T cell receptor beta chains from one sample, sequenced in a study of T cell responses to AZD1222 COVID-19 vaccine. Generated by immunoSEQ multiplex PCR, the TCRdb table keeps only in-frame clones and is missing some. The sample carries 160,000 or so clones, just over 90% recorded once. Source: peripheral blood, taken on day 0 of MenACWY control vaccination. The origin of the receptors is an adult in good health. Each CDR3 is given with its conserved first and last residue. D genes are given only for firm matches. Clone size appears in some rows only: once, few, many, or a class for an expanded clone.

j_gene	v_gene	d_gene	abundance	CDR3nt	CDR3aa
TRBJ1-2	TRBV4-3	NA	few	TGCGCCAGCAGCCCCGCCGAGGACGGAGCTAACTATGGCTACACCTTC	CASSPAEDGANYGYTF
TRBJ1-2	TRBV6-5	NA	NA	TGTGCCAGCAGCCGAGGACGGGCGGGCTATGGCTACACCTTC	CASSRGRAGYGYTF
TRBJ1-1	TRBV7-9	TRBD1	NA	TGTGCCAGCAGCTTGGGGGACAGGGAGAACACTGAAGCTTTCTTT	CASSLGDRENTEAFF
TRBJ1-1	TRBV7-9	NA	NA	TGTGCCAGCAGCTTAGTGGCAGGGGCCACTGAAGCTTTCTTT	CASSLVAGATEAFF
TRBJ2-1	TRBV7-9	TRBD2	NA	TGTGCCAGCAGCTTCGCGGGAGCCTCTTACAATGAGCAGTTCTTC	CASSFAGASYNEQFF
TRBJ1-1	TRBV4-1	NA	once	TGCGCCAGCAGCCAGACAGCCAGCACTGAAGCTTTCTTT	CASSQTASTEAFF
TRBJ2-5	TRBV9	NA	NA	TGTGCCAGCAGCGCTGGGGCCTACCCAGGCGAGACCCAGTACTTC	CASSAGAYPGETQYF
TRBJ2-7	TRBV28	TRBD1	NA	TGTGCCAGCAGTCGCCCCGGGACAGAGTACGAGCAGTACTTC	CASSRPGTEYEQYF
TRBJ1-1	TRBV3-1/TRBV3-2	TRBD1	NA	TGTGCCAGCAGGACAGGGACTGAAGCTTTCTTT	CASRTGTEAFF
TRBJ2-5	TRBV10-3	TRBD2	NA	TGTGCCATCAGACCGGGACTAGCGGGAGAGGGAGAGACCCAGTACTTC	CAIRPGLAGEGETQYF
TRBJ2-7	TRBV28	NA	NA	TGTGCCAGCAGCCCCGGATACGAGCAGTACTTC	CASSPGYEQYF
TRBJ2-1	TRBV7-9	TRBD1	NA	TGTGCCAGCAGCTTAGAGGGGGCGGTCTACAATGAGCAGTTCTTC	CASSLEGAVYNEQFF
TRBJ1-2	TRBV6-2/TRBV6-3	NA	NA	TGTGCCAGCAGCTATACGCTACGGACAGCTGGCTACACCTTC	CASSYTLRTAGYTF
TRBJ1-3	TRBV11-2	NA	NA	TGTGCCAGCAGCCCCAACTCTGGAAACACCATATATTTT	CASSPNSGNTIYF
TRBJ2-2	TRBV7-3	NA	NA	TGTGCCAGCAGCCCAGGGGGGAGTCCGGGCACCGGGGAGCTGTTTTTT	CASSPGGSPGTGELFF
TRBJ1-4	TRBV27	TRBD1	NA	TGTGCCAGCAGTACCTACACCGGGGGACAGGGACACGAAAAACTGTTTTTT	CASSTYTGGQGHEKLFF
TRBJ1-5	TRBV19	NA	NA	TGTGCCAGTAGTATAGTGACAGAAGCTCAGCCCCAGCATTTT	CASSIVTEAQPQHF
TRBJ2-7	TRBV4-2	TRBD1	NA	TGTGCCAGCAGCCTACAGGGGAAGCAGTACTTC	CASSLQGKQYF
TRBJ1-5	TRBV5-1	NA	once	TGCGCCAGCAGCTTGGGGCAGGCCCCAAATCAGCCCCAGCATTTT	CASSLGQAPNQPQHF
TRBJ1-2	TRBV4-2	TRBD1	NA	TGTGCCAGCAGCCAAGAGGAGAGCAGGGGGGGCGGCTACACCTTC	CASSQEESRGGGYTF